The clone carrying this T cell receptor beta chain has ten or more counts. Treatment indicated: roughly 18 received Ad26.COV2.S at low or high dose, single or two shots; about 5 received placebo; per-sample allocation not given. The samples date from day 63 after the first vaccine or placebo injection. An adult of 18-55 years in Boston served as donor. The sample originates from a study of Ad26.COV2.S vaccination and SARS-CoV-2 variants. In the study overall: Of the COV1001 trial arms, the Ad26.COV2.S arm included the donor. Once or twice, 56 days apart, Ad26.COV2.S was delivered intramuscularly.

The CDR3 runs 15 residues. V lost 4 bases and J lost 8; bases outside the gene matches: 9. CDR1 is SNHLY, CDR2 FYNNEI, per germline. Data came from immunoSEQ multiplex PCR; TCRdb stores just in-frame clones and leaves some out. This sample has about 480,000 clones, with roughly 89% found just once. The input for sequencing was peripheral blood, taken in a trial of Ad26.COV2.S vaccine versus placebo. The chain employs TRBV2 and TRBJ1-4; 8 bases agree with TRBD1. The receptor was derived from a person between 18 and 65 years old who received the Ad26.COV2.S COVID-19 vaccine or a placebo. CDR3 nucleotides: TGTGCCAGCAGTGGGCAGGGGGCGGCTGGGGAAAAACTGTTTTTT. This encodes CASSGQGAAGEKLFF.